This TCR beta chain stems from a study of CXCR3-negative and CXCR3-positive naive CD8 T cells. Findings of the study overall: Partly lower CXCR3 expression followed cryopreservation, and most assays relied on fresh PBMCs. Naive cells that were CXCR3-positive had more hydrophobic TRB CDR3s (compared with CXCR3-negative naive cells).

UMI-tagged TRB cDNA libraries were built via 5' RACE. TCRdb re-called the 5' RACE reads and shows each CDR3 protein once, DNA omitted. The sample totals tens of thousands of distinct CDR3 sequences. Worth noting for this clonotype: Antigen specificity is unknown.

Subsets of CD8+ T cells were each sorted in triplicate at roughly 300,000 cells apiece. Specimen: naive CXCR3+ CD8+ T cells from blood. Specified subset: CD45RO-CCR7+CD27+CD95- naive CD8+ T cells expressing CXCR3 (TNR3+). This receptor was taken from a human donor in good health. Some clones in this sample may be carry-over from other donors' samples.

This CDR3 reads CASSFEAPRDTQYF. This sequence joins TRBV28 and TRBJ2-3; TCRdb calls TRBD1, which cannot be checked without DNA. CDR3 length: 14 residues. CDR1 and CDR2 from the germline V gene are MDHEN and SYDVKM.